These 29 T cell receptor beta chains were all obtained from the same sample, sequenced in a study of blood T cell repertoires in COVID-19. Profiling relied on immunoSEQ multiplex PCR, and the TCRdb table lists in-frame clones only, not all of them. The sample comprises approximately 170,000 clones, roughly 86% of which are singletons, and around 3.5% rests with the top ten. Sequencing was performed on peripheral blood. The receptors here all came from a man in his 70s with acute or convalescent COVID-19.

The chain recombines TRBV2 with TRBJ2-3; TRBD1 matches 7 bases. The V and J ends lost 4 bases and 2 bases, in that order; junction bases with no gene match: 3. This CDR3 has 14 residues. Germline V gene data show CDR1 as SNHLY and CDR2 as FYNNEI. CDR3 DNA sequence: TGTGCCAGCAGTGGGGGACAGAACACAGATACGCAGTATTTT. It specifies CASSGGQNTDTQYF. Complete variable domain (other parts from reference TRBV2 and TRBJ2-3): EPEVTQTPSHQVTQMGQEVILRCVPISNHLYFYWYRQILGQKVEFLVSFYNNEISEKSEIFDDQFSVERPDGSNFTLKIRSTKLEDSAMYFCASSGGQNTDTQYFGPGTRLTVL.

This clone showed up just once. This chain links TRBV4-2 with TRBJ2-7, with 7 positions matching TRBD1. J was trimmed by 7 bases and V by 2 bases; bases with no gene match: 11. Germline-derived CDR1 and CDR2 are LGHNA and YNFKEQ. The CDR3 has 15 amino acids. The CDR3 reads CASSQRSGPGQEQYF. The DNA of the CDR3 is TGTGCCAGCAGCCAAAGGTCTGGCCCGGGACAGGAGCAGTACTTC.

The rearrangement links TRBV27 to TRBJ2-3; D not certain. The ends were cut back, 3 bases at V and 11 bases at J, with 12 bases in the middle. The germline V gene encodes CDR1 MNHEY and CDR2 SMNVEV (reference sequence). The CDR3 is 12 residues long. Written as DNA, the CDR3 is TGTGCCAGCAGTTTTTCCAGATTTCGGCAGTATTTT. Translating it yields CASSFSRFRQYF.

J is TRBJ2-5 and V is TRBV5-6; a weak D match, TRBD1 (6 bases). The germline V gene encodes CDR1 SGHDT and CDR2 YYEEEE. The CDR3 runs to 14 residues. Trimming took 0 bases from V and 5 from J, leaving 11 bases between them. The CDR3 nucleotides are TGTGCCAGCAGCTTGGTGGACAGCCCGGAGACCCAGTACTTC. Translating it yields CASSLVDSPETQYF. The full variable domain, rest sourced from reference TRBV5-6 and TRBJ2-5, is DAGVTQSPTHLIKTRGQQVTLRCSPKSGHDTVSWYQQALGQGPQFIFQYYEEEERQRGNFPDRFSGHQFPNYSSELNVNALLLGDSALYLCASSLVDSPETQYFGPGTRLLVL.

This chain links TRBV5-1 with TRBJ1-3; the D is unclear. V gave up 6 bases and J gave up 0 bases, with 13 bases separating them. Per germline, CDR1 SGHRS and CDR2 YFSETQ. The CDR3 consists of 15 residues. Here the CDR3 reads CASTSSVFSGNTIYF. The DNA for the CDR3 is TGCGCCAGCACATCATCGGTCTTCTCTGGAAACACCATATATTTT.

This clone was seen only once. The rearrangement links TRBV28 to TRBJ1-4; TRBD1 matches at 8 bases. Trimming removed 5 bases from V and 8 bases from J; junction bases left unmatched: 7. This CDR3 is 14 amino acids long. Germline V gene sequence: CDR1 MDHEN, CDR2 SYDVKM. DNA for the CDR3: TGTGCCAGCAGTGCTTCCGGACAGGGCGAAAAACTGTTTTTT. It codes for CASSASGQGEKLFF.

This chain joins TRBV5-5 and TRBJ2-1, with 8 bases aligning to TRBD2. Looked up from germline, CDR1 is SGHKS and CDR2 is YYEKEE (reference sequence). V dropped 3 bases and J dropped 0; count of bases not matched to a gene: 2. The CDR3 length is 15 residues. The CDR3 is CASSSLAVSYNEQFF. The CDR3 nucleotides are TGTGCCAGCAGCTCACTAGCGGTCTCCTACAATGAGCAGTTCTTC.

This clone was observed a single time. The V gene is TRBV3-1 (or the pseudogene TRBV3-2), the J gene TRBJ1-1; D may be TRBD1 (5 bases). Deletions cut 4 bases from V and 3 bases from J, with 18 bases between. The CDR3 extends over 16 amino acids. Germline V lookup: CDR1 LGHDT, CDR2 YNNKEL (reference sequence). In DNA, the CDR3 is TGTGCCAGCAGCCCATATATGGGGCGCAAGGACACTGAAGCTTTCTTT. Amino acid sequence: CASSPYMGRKDTEAFF.

The CDR3 bases are TGTGCCAGCAGGGCCGAGGAGGGTTCACCCCTCCACTTT. Encoded protein: CASRAEEGSPLHF. The J gene is TRBJ1-6, the V gene TRBV2; D is undetermined. V lost 6 bases and J lost 9, with 12 bases in between. Germline assignment: CDR1 SNHLY and CDR2 FYNNEI. The CDR3 sequence is 13 residues long.

This chain joins TRBV28 and TRBJ1-4, with 7 bases aligning to TRBD1. CDR3 length: 16 amino acids. The V segment lost 6 bases and the J segment 0 bases; nucleotides outside the gene matches: 7. In germline, CDR1 is MDHEN, CDR2 SYDVKM. CDR3 nucleotide sequence: TGTGCCAGCAGCCAGGGGACAGACCCAACTAATGAAAAACTGTTTTTT. It translates to CASSQGTDPTNEKLFF.

The chain combines TRBV23-1 with TRBJ2-3; 8 bases line up with TRBD1. TRBV23-1 is an ORF, and what it does is uncertain. The trim removed 3 bases at V and 6 bases at J, leaving 14 bases unmatched. The CDR3 consists of 17 residues. CDR3 in amino acids: CASSQDFRGPSLDTQYF. CDR3 bases: TGCGCCAGCAGTCAGGACTTCAGGGGGCCGAGTCTGGATACGCAGTATTTT.

As regards this clone: Additional DNA sequences in this sample encode the identical CDR3. CDR3 bases: TGCGCCAGCAGCTTGTCAGGGGCAGGGGAGCTGTTTTTT. This codes for CASSLSGAGELFF. The chain joins TRBV5-1 to TRBJ2-2; possibly TRBD1 for D (6 bases). The CDR3 extends over 13 amino acids. Germline V lookup: CDR1 SGHRS, CDR2 YFSETQ. The germline V and J ends were trimmed by 1 base and 8 bases, with 9 bases remaining between them.

The chain recombines TRBV18 with TRBJ1-2, with 7 bases fitting TRBD1. Germline CDR1 KGHSH, CDR2 LQKENI. This CDR3 has 14 residues. V gave up 3 bases and J gave up 5 bases; unmatched junction bases: 6. CDR3 coding DNA: TGTGCCAGCTCACCCCAGGACAGGCAGTATGGCTACACCTTC. It codes for CASSPQDRQYGYTF. Full variable domain (rest looked up from reference TRBV18 and TRBJ1-2): NAGVMQNPRHLVRRRGQEARLRCSPMKGHSHVYWYRQLPEEGLKFMVYLQKENIIDESGMPKERFSAEFPKEGPSILRIQQVVRGDSAAYFCASSPQDRQYGYTFGSGTRLTVV.

The table lists this clone with a count of one. The chain joins TRBV10-3 to TRBJ1-2; perhaps TRBD1 as D (5 bases). This CDR3 contains 15 residues. V was clipped by 10 bases and J by 4 bases, with 22 bases between them. The germline gives CDR1 ENHRY, CDR2 SYGVKD. CDR3 in amino acids: CATHPGGATLYGYTF. CDR3 coding DNA: TGTGCCACCCATCCCGGAGGGGCAACCCTCTATGGCTACACCTTC.

This clone appeared once. The chain uses TRBV16 and TRBJ1-1; D gene uncertain. Trimming removed 2 bases at V and 0 bases at J, with 7 bases between. The CDR3 is 14 amino acids. Germline loops: CDR1 KGHSY, CDR2 FQNENV. CDR3 DNA sequence: TGTGCCAGCAGCCAAGCCAGGCTGAACACTGAAGCTTTCTTT. Translating gives CASSQARLNTEAFF.

The CDR3 reads CASSQEGGSYNEQFF. Here the CDR3 DNA reads TGCGCCAGCAGCCAGGAGGGGGGGTCCTACAATGAGCAGTTCTTC. The V call is TRBV4-3, the J call TRBJ2-1; a possible D gene is TRBD2 (7 bases). V lost 3 bases and J lost 1, with 10 bases in between. Germline lookup yields CDR1 LGHNA and CDR2 YSLEER. The CDR3 has 15 amino acids.

The chain carries TRBV11-2 and TRBJ2-1, with 8 bases identical to TRBD2. The V gene's germline CDR1 is SGHAT and CDR2 FQNNGV. The CDR3 length is 15 residues. V trimming: 5 bases; J trimming: 5 bases; junction bases outside the gene matches: 8. This CDR3 reads CASSPGTRGNNEQFF. DNA for the CDR3: TGTGCCAGCAGCCCCGGGACTAGGGGAAACAATGAGCAGTTCTTC.

The J gene is TRBJ1-1, the V gene TRBV10-3; no clear D. The CDR3 covers 14 residues. Looked up from germline, CDR1 is ENHRY and CDR2 is SYGVKD. Trimming shortened V by 3 bases and J by 1 base, and 9 bases separated the two germline ends. CDR3 residues: CAISDWSSNTEAFF. The CDR3 nucleotides are TGTGCCATCAGTGATTGGAGTTCGAACACTGAAGCTTTCTTT.

This chain connects TRBV5-8 to TRBJ2-1, with 8 bases that match TRBD2. The CDR3 totals 15 residues. Trimming cost V 4 bases and J 0 bases; bases outside gene matches: 3. Germline CDR1 SGHTS, CDR2 YDEGEE. CDR3 nucleotides: TGTGCCAGCAGCCCGGGGGGGAGCTCCTACAATGAGCAGTTCTTC. Its protein is CASSPGGSSYNEQFF.

In regard to this clone: Distinct nucleotide sequences in the sample also encode this CDR3. The gene calls are TRBV24-1 and TRBJ1-5, with 8 positions matching TRBD1. The CDR3 contains 15 residues. CDR1 KGHDR and CDR2 SFDVKD come from the germline V gene. Unmatched junction bases numbered 2, after V lost 3 bases and J lost 2 bases. CDR3 sequence reads: CATSDPGQGNQPQHF. The CDR3 DNA reads TGTGCCACCAGTGATCCGGGACAGGGCAATCAGCCCCAGCATTTT.

CDR3 loop: CASRGHRNYGYTF. The DNA for the CDR3 is TGTGCCAGCAGGGGACATCGTAACTATGGCTACACCTTC. The gene calls are TRBV9 and TRBJ1-2, with a weak D call TRBD1 (6 bases). The ends were cut back, 5 bases at V and 1 base at J, with 9 bases in the middle. This CDR3 is 13 amino acids long. Germline loops: CDR1 SGDLS, CDR2 YYNGEE.

This sequence joins TRBV5-4 and TRBJ2-2, with TRBD2 matching over 7 bases. In germline, CDR1 is SGHNT, CDR2 YYREEE (reference sequence). This CDR3 has 15 amino acids. Trimming removed 3 bases from V and 7 bases from J; junction bases left unmatched: 9. CDR3 nucleotides: TGTGCCAGCAGCTCAATGGGGGGGATTGACGGGGAGCTGTTTTTT. The encoded protein is CASSSMGGIDGELFF. Full variable domain (rest looked up from reference TRBV5-4 and TRBJ2-2): ETGVTQSPTHLIKTRGQQVTLRCSSQSGHNTVSWYQQALGQGPQFIFQYYREEENGRGNFPPRFSGLQFPNYSSELNVNALELDDSALYLCASSSMGGIDGELFFGEGSRLTVL.

In this sample, this clone turned up a few times. This chain's CDR3 is CSVAGTVGTEAFF. CDR3 DNA sequence: TGCAGCGTTGCCGGGACAGTTGGTACTGAAGCTTTCTTT. The genes are TRBV29-1 and TRBJ1-1; 7 bases align to TRBD1. Germline V gene lookup returns CDR1 SQVTM and CDR2 ANQGSEA. J gave up 5 bases and V 4 bases, and 7 bases lay outside the gene matches. The CDR3 length is 13 residues.

Only one count was recorded for this clone. The chain uses TRBV5-1 and TRBJ2-1; tentatively, D is TRBD2 (6 bases). From germline, CDR1 is SGHRS and CDR2 YFSETQ. V was shortened by 0 bases and J by 7 bases, with 14 bases between the two germline ends. The CDR3 loop spans 15 amino acids. The CDR3: CASSLVEGRNNEQFF. CDR3 in DNA: TGCGCCAGCAGCTTGGTGGAGGGCCGGAATAATGAGCAGTTCTTC.

The sample holds a few counts of this clone. The chain links TRBV5-1 to TRBJ1-2; 10 bases align to TRBD1. The CDR3 extends over 17 amino acids. Germline CDR1 SGHRS, CDR2 YFSETQ. V dropped 4 bases and J dropped 2; count of bases not matched to a gene: 11. In DNA form, the CDR3 reads TGCGCCAGCAGCCTCGGGACAGGGGCAAACCTAAACTATGGCTACACCTTC. Translation: CASSLGTGANLNYGYTF.

This clone was seen many times. The chain combines TRBV30 with TRBJ2-7; 9 nucleotides match TRBD2. CDR1 GTSNPN and CDR2 SVGIG come from the germline V gene (reference sequence). V lost 0 bases and J lost 5; bases outside the gene matches: 2. The CDR3 sequence is 13 residues long. In DNA form, the CDR3 reads TGTGCCTGGAGTGTTAGACTAGCGGACGAGCAGTACTTC. Encoded protein: CAWSVRLADEQYF. The full variable domain, rest sourced from reference TRBV30 and TRBJ2-7, is SQTIHQWPATLVQPVGSPLSLECTVEGTSNPNLYWYRQAAGRGLQLLFYSVGIGQISSEVPQNLSASRPQDRQFILSSKKLLLSDSGFYLCAWSVRLADEQYFGPGTRLTVT.

V is TRBV15 and J is TRBJ2-5; perhaps TRBD1 as D (6 bases). Germline V gives CDR1 LNHNV, CDR2 YYDKDF (reference sequence). This CDR3 comprises 13 residues. V was cut by 3 bases and J by 1 base, with 6 bases left in between. CDR3 nucleotide sequence: TGTGCCACCAGCAGGGACAGCCAAGAGACCCAGTACTTC. This codes for CATSRDSQETQYF. Full variable domain (remainder filled in from reference TRBV15 and TRBJ2-5): DAMVIQNPRYQVTQFGKPVTLSCSQTLNHNVMYWYQQKSSQAPKLLFHYYDKDFNNEADTPDNFQSRRPNTSFCFLDIRSPGLGDTAMYLCATSRDSQETQYFGPGTRLLVL.

The V call is TRBV7-8, the J call TRBJ1-1; D is ambiguous. In germline, CDR1 is SGHVS, CDR2 FQNEAQ. V lost 5 bases to trimming and J lost 2 bases, with 21 bases between them. The CDR3 sequence is 17 residues long. Here the CDR3 DNA reads TGTGCCAGCAGCCGAGGGCTGGGCCTTTTTCAAAACACTGAAGCTTTCTTT. Encoded protein: CASSRGLGLFQNTEAFF.

This sequence joins TRBV4-3 and TRBJ1-2; D is uncertain. V gave up 4 bases and J gave up 7 bases, with 16 bases separating them. The CDR3 spans 14 residues. Germline lookup yields CDR1 LGHNA and CDR2 YSLEER. The CDR3 DNA reads TGCGCCAGCAGCCGCGATTATAGTTTTTCTGGCTACACCTTC. Protein sequence: CASSRDYSFSGYTF.